This section outlines one TCR beta chain sequence together with its context. Its antigen is as yet unknown. Germline V lookup: CDR1 MDHEN, CDR2 SYDVKM. The CDR3 runs 16 residues. Trimming left V 3 bases short and J 6 bases short, with 21 bases between. The data were obtained in a study of shared clonotypes between healthy human individuals. The repertoire was sequenced with immunoSEQ multiplex PCR; TCRdb's copy has only in-frame clones and lacks some. The sample carries some 2,000,000 clones, almost 96% recorded once. The study separated CD4+ cells into CD45RA+ naive and CD45RA-negative memory subsets. Study results and limitations: Memory subsets generally showed lower estimated richness than naive subsets. Unshared clonotypes carried lower generation probabilities than those common to all four donors.

This chain links TRBV28 with TRBJ2-7; possible D gene TRBD1, 6 bases. This clonotype was obtained from a man aged 18 to 30 in good health. Sequencing input: naive CD4+ T cells sorted from blood. The subset was: CD45RA+ positively selected. CDR3 in DNA: TGTGCCAGCAGTTTTCCGTCCCGCCAGGGGAAAGGCGAGCAGTACTTC. Its protein product is CASSFPSRQGKGEQYF.